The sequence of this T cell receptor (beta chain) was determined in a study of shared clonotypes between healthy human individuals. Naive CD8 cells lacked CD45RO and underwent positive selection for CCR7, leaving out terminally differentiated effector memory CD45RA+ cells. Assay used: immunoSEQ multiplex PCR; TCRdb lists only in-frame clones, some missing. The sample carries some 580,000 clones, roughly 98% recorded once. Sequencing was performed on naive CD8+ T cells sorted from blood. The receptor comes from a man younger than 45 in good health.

The CDR3 DNA sequence: TGTGCCAGCAGCTTGTCCGAGGGGCTAGCGGGAGGCGATACGCAGTATTTT. This codes for CASSLSEGLAGGDTQYF. The chain employs TRBV5-4 and TRBJ2-3; 11 bases are a match to TRBD2. The CDR3 has 17 residues. V was clipped by 1 base and J by 6 bases; unmatched bases: 10. Per the germline V gene, CDR1 is SGHNT and CDR2 is YYREEE (reference sequence). Full variable domain (outside the CDR3, taken from reference TRBV5-4 and TRBJ2-3): ETGVTQSPTHLIKTRGQQVTLRCSSQSGHNTVSWYQQALGQGPQFIFQYYREEENGRGNFPPRFSGLQFPNYSSELNVNALELDDSALYLCASSLSEGLAGGDTQYFGPGTRLTVL.